This entry lists 8 T cell receptor beta chains sequenced from one sample in a study of shared clonotypes between healthy human individuals. Sequencing was performed with immunoSEQ multiplex PCR; in TCRdb, only in-frame clones are kept and a portion is missing. The table has approximately 2.1 million clones, over 90% seen once. Sequencing was carried out using naive CD4+ T cells from PBMCs. Subset denoted: CD45RA+ positively selected. The receptor set was obtained from a young man in good health. Some clones in this sample may be carry-over from other donors' samples.

V and J are TRBV18 and TRBJ1-2, with D possibly being TRBD1 (6 bases). The CDR3 length is 13 residues. The germline CDR1 and CDR2 sequences are KGHSH and LQKENI. The germline V and J ends were trimmed by 4 bases and 3 bases, with 9 bases remaining between them. The chain's CDR3 is CASSRRTDYGYTF. The CDR3 DNA reads TGTGCCAGCTCACGACGGACAGACTATGGCTACACCTTC.

The table lists this clone with a count of one. The DNA of the CDR3 is TGTGCCAGCAGTCCGGGGGGAATCTACGAGCAGTACTTC. Translating gives CASSPGGIYEQYF. The chain carries TRBV28 and TRBJ2-7, with 7 bases identical to TRBD2. CDR3 length equals 13 residues. The germline CDR1 and CDR2 sequences are MDHEN and SYDVKM. Unmatched junction bases numbered 4, after V lost 5 bases and J lost 3 bases.

The chain employs TRBV19 and TRBJ1-1; D possibly corresponds to TRBD1 (5 bases). This CDR3 contains 14 residues. Trimming stripped 8 bases from V and 1 base from J, with 14 bases between. In germline, CDR1 is LNHDA, CDR2 SQIVND (reference sequence). The CDR3 reads CASGQQGGNTEAFF. CDR3 DNA: TGTGCCAGTGGCCAGCAGGGTGGGAACACTGAAGCTTTCTTT.

This clone appeared a single time. This rearrangement joins TRBV7-9 to TRBJ1-4; D might be TRBD1 (6 bases). This CDR3 comprises 17 residues. V lost 5 bases to trimming and J lost 8 bases, with 24 bases between them. Germline CDR1 SEHNR, CDR2 FQNEAQ (reference sequence). In nucleotides, the CDR3 is TGTGCCAGCAGCCCGGTGCCAGGGGCGTTAAATGAGGAAAAACTGTTTTTT. Translation: CASSPVPGALNEEKLFF.

The chain joins TRBV7-9 to TRBJ1-3; weak D call: TRBD1 (5 bases). Trimming left V 5 bases short and J 5 bases short, with 22 bases between. The CDR3 extends over 17 amino acids. The germline gives CDR1 SEHNR, CDR2 FQNEAQ (reference sequence). The CDR3 DNA reads as TGTGCCAGCAGCCGCGACAAGGGATGGGGGATGAGAAACACCATATATTTT. Its translation: CASSRDKGWGMRNTIYF. Full variable domain (rest looked up from reference TRBV7-9 and TRBJ1-3): DTGVSQNPRHKITKRGQNVTFRCDPISEHNRLYWYRQTLGQGPEFLTYFQNEAQLEKSRLLSDRFSAERPKGSFSTLEIQRTEQGDSAMYLCASSRDKGWGMRNTIYFGEGSWLTVV.

This chain uses TRBV7-3 with TRBJ2-3; no definite D call. The CDR3 extends over 14 amino acids. The ends were cut back, 3 bases at V and 5 bases at J, with 12 bases in the middle. The germline V gene has CDR1 SGHTA and CDR2 FQGTGA. The CDR3 sequence: CASSFRALGDTQYF. The DNA for the CDR3 is TGTGCCAGCAGCTTCCGCGCCCTTGGAGATACGCAGTATTTT. Supplemented by reference TRBV7-3 and TRBJ2-3, the full variable domain reads GAGVSQTPSNKVTEKGKYVELRCDPISGHTALYWYRQSLGQGPEFLIYFQGTGAADDSGLPNDRFFAVRPEGSVSTLKIQRTERGDSAVYLCASSFRALGDTQYFGPGTRLTVL.

The chain employs TRBV5-4 and TRBJ2-2; no clear D. Trimming shortened V by 4 bases and J by 7 bases, and 17 bases separated the two germline ends. CDR1 and CDR2 (germline): SGHNT, YYREEE (reference sequence). The CDR3 spans 15 residues. CDR3 in amino acids: CASSRSPAGGGELFF. In DNA, the CDR3 is TGTGCCAGCAGCCGTTCCCCGGCAGGCGGCGGGGAGCTGTTTTTT.

This clone was seen only once. This rearrangement joins TRBV6-1 to TRBJ1-5, with TRBD1 as a possible D gene (5 bases). CDR1 and CDR2 from the germline V gene are MNHNS and SASEGT. This CDR3 has 14 amino acids. V lost 4 bases to trimming and J lost 7 bases, with 14 bases between them. The CDR3 reads CASSGPRTGQPQHF. DNA of the CDR3: TGTGCCAGCAGTGGCCCTCGAACAGGACAGCCCCAGCATTTT.